Each of the 5 T cell receptor beta chains below was sequenced from the same sample in a study of beta chain features in type 1 diabetes. The sequenced template was cDNA made from the entire isolated RNA. Sequencing was performed with immunoSEQ multiplex PCR; in TCRdb, only in-frame clones are kept and a portion is missing. The sample consists of hundreds of thousands of clones, 11% to 15% of them appearing once. The sample was naive CD4+ T cells from blood. The receptors originated from a man aged 25-40 years in good health.

This chain uses TRBV7-2 with TRBJ2-7; no clear D. Trimming stripped 3 bases from V and 3 bases from J, with 15 bases between. There are 15 residues in the CDR3. CDR1 and CDR2 (germline): SGHTA, FQGNSA. The CDR3 reads CASSLLRRGDYEQYF. The CDR3 DNA is TGTGCCAGCAGCTTGCTTAGGCGTGGAGACTACGAGCAGTACTTC. The full variable domain, rest sourced from reference TRBV7-2 and TRBJ2-7, is GAGVSQSPSNKVTEKGKDVELRCDPISGHTALYWYRQSLGQGLEFLIYFQGNSAPDKSGLPSDRFSAERTGGSVSTLTIQRTQQEDSAVYLCASSLLRRGDYEQYFGPGTRLTVT.

The genes are TRBV5-6 and TRBJ1-1, with a tentative D call TRBD1 (5 bases). Germline CDR1 and CDR2: SGHDT and YYEEEE. The V end lost 4 bases, the J end lost 1 base, and 14 bases lay between the germline ends. The CDR3 spans 15 residues. In DNA form, the CDR3 reads TGTGCCAGCAGCCCACGTGTGAGGGGGAACACTGAAGCTTTCTTT. Protein product: CASSPRVRGNTEAFF. Filled out from reference TRBV5-6 and TRBJ1-1, the complete variable domain reads DAGVTQSPTHLIKTRGQQVTLRCSPKSGHDTVSWYQQALGQGPQFIFQYYEEEERQRGNFPDRFSGHQFPNYSSELNVNALLLGDSALYLCASSPRVRGNTEAFFGQGTRLTVV.

This clone was counted between two and nine times. The chain has TRBV19 and TRBJ2-3; D is possibly TRBD1 (5 bases). The V end lost 6 bases, the J end lost 1 base, and 11 bases lay between the germline ends. The CDR3 length is 14 residues. Per the germline V gene, CDR1 is LNHDA and CDR2 is SQIVND (reference sequence). Here the CDR3 DNA reads TGTGCCAGTAGCTCCAGGGCAGGCACAGATACGCAGTATTTT. It codes for CASSSRAGTDTQYF.

This clone was found a few times. V and J are TRBV5-1 and TRBJ2-1; TRBD2 matches at 9 bases. The germline V gene encodes CDR1 SGHRS and CDR2 YFSETQ. With V trimmed by 3 bases and J by 2 bases, 6 bases remained unmatched. The CDR3 length is 16 residues. Written as DNA, the CDR3 is TGCGCCAGCAGCTATCTAGCGGGGCGCGCCTACAATGAGCAGTTCTTC. It encodes CASSYLAGRAYNEQFF.

This clone was recorded a few times. The chain carries TRBV9 and TRBJ2-5; D uncertain. The CDR3 spans 14 residues. V was cut by 3 bases and J by 3 bases, with 12 bases left in between. Germline V lookup: CDR1 SGDLS, CDR2 YYNGEE. CDR3 residues: CASSGYWTEETQYF. As DNA, the CDR3 is TGTGCCAGCAGCGGCTATTGGACGGAAGAGACCCAGTACTTC.